The sequence of this T cell receptor beta chain was determined in a study of PD-L1 blockade in urothelial cancer. The length of the CDR3 is 16 residues. V was clipped by 4 bases and J by 6 bases, with 19 bases between them. Germline assignment: CDR1 SGHNT and CDR2 YYREEE (reference sequence). The time point denotes: peripheral blood 6 weeks after treatment start. Using immunoSEQ multiplex PCR, the repertoire was profiled, and TCRdb retains in-frame clones only, with some absent. The sample lists approximately 91,000 clones, less than 85% occurring once. The chain combines TRBV5-4 with TRBJ1-4; perhaps TRBD1 as D (6 bases). This specimen was PBMCs, taken around atezolizumab (anti-PD-L1) treatment. This receptor was taken from a man between 65 and 80 years old with urothelial cancer. Here the CDR3 reads CASSILPGQGDEKLFF. The CDR3 region has the DNA TGTGCCAGCAGCATTCTTCCGGGACAAGGGGATGAAAAACTGTTTTTT.